This T cell receptor (beta chain) was retrieved from a study of cytomegalovirus exposure and HLA in healthy donors. For this clone: Antigen: not known.

Trimming stripped 3 bases from V and 4 bases from J, with 13 bases between. Germline V gene lookup returns CDR1 ENHRY and CDR2 SYGVKD. The CDR3 contains 15 residues. The method was immunoSEQ multiplex PCR; TCRdb's version includes in-frame clones alone and lacks a portion of them. The profile covers tens of thousands of clones, with 90% to 97% appearing a single time and 1.6% taken by the ten largest. Study-level results: In the 95 to 150 validation repertoires, a later analysis found that first-cohort TCR clusters tended to co-occur. Cytomegalovirus association was listed for about 180 TCR beta chains.

The sample taken for sequencing was PBMCs. The TCR sequence derives from a man aged 18-30 years in good health and CMV-seropositive. This chain links TRBV10-3 with TRBJ1-3; TRBD1 is a possible D gene (6 bases). CDR3 loop: CAISESTGAGNTIYF. The DNA for the CDR3 is TGTGCCATCAGTGAATCGACAGGCGCCGGAAACACCATATATTTT.